These 7 T cell receptor beta chains share one sample of origin, sequenced in a study of cytomegalovirus exposure and HLA in healthy donors. The PCR made use of 60 Vbeta and 13 Jbeta primers. Some clones are missing from TCRdb's copy, which holds only in-frame ones; the method was immunoSEQ multiplex PCR. The repertoire holds just over 150,000 clones, with 80% as singletons. Sequencing was performed on PBMCs. The receptor source for this set is a male donor in good health and CMV-seropositive.

The rearrangement joins TRBV19 to TRBJ2-7; weak D call: TRBD2 (6 bases). Germline assignment: CDR1 LNHDA and CDR2 SQIVND (reference sequence). This CDR3 spans 15 amino acids. Trimming pared 0 bases from V and 3 bases from J, leaving 12 bases between. CDR3 sequence reads: CASSIDGGTYYEQYF. The CDR3 DNA is TGTGCCAGTAGTATAGATGGCGGGACTTACTACGAGCAGTACTTC.

This chain joins TRBV7-2 and TRBJ2-5, with D maybe TRBD1 (5 bases). V was pared by 3 bases and J by 5 bases, with 13 bases between. CDR3 length: 14 residues. The germline V gene encodes CDR1 SGHTA and CDR2 FQGNSA. CDR3 sequence reads: CASSFAGPDETQYF. Written as DNA, the CDR3 is TGTGCCAGCAGCTTCGCAGGGCCTGATGAGACCCAGTACTTC.

The chain recombines TRBV30 with TRBJ2-7; D perhaps matches TRBD1 (6 bases). The germline gives CDR1 GTSNPN, CDR2 SVGIG (reference sequence). Trimming pared 3 bases from V and 5 bases from J, leaving 14 bases between. The CDR3 is 13 residues long. CDR3 loop: CAWSREGDDEQYF. The CDR3 DNA reads as TGTGCCTGGAGCCGAGAGGGGGACGACGAGCAGTACTTC.

The V gene is TRBV2, the J gene TRBJ2-3; 7 nucleotides match TRBD2. The CDR3 is 13 residues long. V shed 7 bases and J 4 bases; nucleotides not matched to a gene: 5. Germline CDR1 is SNHLY and CDR2 is FYNNEI. The DNA of the CDR3 is TGTGCCAGCATGCGGGAGTTGGCAGATACGCAGTATTTT. It encodes CASMRELADTQYF.

This sequence joins TRBV7-2 and TRBJ2-7, with 7 bases that match TRBD1. Germline CDR1 reads SGHTA; CDR2 reads FQGNSA. Trimming at V came to 5 bases and at J to 0 bases, leaving 13 bases not matched to a gene. The CDR3 consists of 17 residues. The CDR3: CASSRPGQALSSYEQYF. The CDR3 nucleotides read TGTGCCAGCAGCCGACCAGGACAGGCCCTGAGCTCCTACGAGCAGTACTTC.

The V gene is TRBV19, the J gene TRBJ2-2, with TRBD1 as a possible D gene (6 bases). CDR1 LNHDA and CDR2 SQIVND come from the germline V gene (reference sequence). V was cut by 5 bases and J by 2 bases, with 12 bases left in between. This CDR3 comprises 15 residues. CDR3 coding DNA: TGTGCCAGTAGTTTCCGGGACAAAAACACCGGGGAGCTGTTTTTT. Its protein is CASSFRDKNTGELFF.

This chain links TRBV27 with TRBJ2-1; 9 positions match TRBD2. Trimming cost V 7 bases and J 1 base; bases outside gene matches: 5. CDR3 size: 15 residues. Germline CDR1 is MNHEY and CDR2 is SMNVEV (reference sequence). The CDR3 sequence: CASTVAGDSYNEQFF. The CDR3, as DNA: TGTGCCAGCACAGTAGCGGGAGATTCCTACAATGAGCAGTTCTTC.